The T cell receptor beta chain described here comes from a study of siplizumab effects on memory and regulatory T cells. The wider study: Paired setups tested mixed lymphocyte reactions with 0.95 to 1 ug/mL siplizumab or no drug.

Germline CDR1 reads KGHSH; CDR2 reads LQKENI. CDR3 length equals 18 residues. The V end lost 5 bases, the J end lost 10 bases, and 27 bases lay between the germline ends. Researchers maintained the mixed lymphocyte reaction cells in coculture at 37°C for five to six days. The labelling of responder PBMCs with CFSE and of stimulator PBMCs with Violet Dye preceded their 1:1 mixing. The study's findings and limits: The alloresponse seemed to draw substantially on naive T cells, which appeared more diverse than memory cells. Mean Treg-derived proportions of mappable alloreactive CD4+ clones were 68.8% for siplizumab and 25% to 30% for controls.

Comment on this clone: No antigen is known for it.

This table comes from immunoSEQ multiplex PCR, and its TCRdb copy is limited to in-frame clones, with some not included. The table includes 15,000 to 25,000 clones, 44% detected once. The sequence derives from a human donor in good health; the cells came from an allogeneic mixed lymphocyte reaction. Some clones in this sample may be carry-over from other donors' samples. Material: CFSE-low (dividing) CD4+ T cells sorted from an allogeneic mixed lymphocyte reaction. The genes are TRBV18 and TRBJ1-6, with D hard to call. The CDR3 protein is CASSTLEAGAPPMSPLHF. DNA of the CDR3: TGTGCCAGCTCAACGCTCGAGGCAGGCGCGCCGCCAATGTCACCCCTCCACTTT.